Listed below are T cell receptor beta chains from one sample, sequenced in a study of human T cells and chemical hapten exposure. TCRdb passed the RACE reads through MiXCR, listing each CDR3 protein once. The table shows approximately 57,000 distinct CDR3 sequences, with more than 7.5% occurring only once. The specimen comprised whole blood, sampled in connection with sensitization to the hapten diphenylcyclopropenone (DPC). These receptors originate from a man in his forties or fifties with alopecia areata. Some clones in this sample may be carry-over from other donors' samples. Both conserved end residues are part of each CDR3. The size field is filled for only some rows; it gives once, few, many or a size class.

CDR3 protein: CASSQDRSGIEETQYF
V gene: TRBV18
clone size: many
J gene: TRBJ2-5

CDR3 protein: CASSLRGLGETQYF
V gene: TRBV5-1
clone size: few
J gene: TRBJ2-5

CDR3 protein: CASSQDGEKLFF
V gene: TRBV4-1
clone size: few
J gene: TRBJ1-4

CDR3 protein: CSARVRESYNEQFF
V gene: TRBV20-1
clone size: many
J gene: TRBJ2-1

CDR3 protein: CASSDRSGGYNEQFF
V gene: TRBV6-4
clone size: few
J gene: TRBJ2-1

CDR3 protein: CASSLSLAIYNEQFF
V gene: TRBV11-1
clone size: many
J gene: TRBJ2-1

CDR3 protein: CATLRPGNEQFF
V gene: TRBV6-6
clone size: .
J gene: TRBJ2-1

CDR3 protein: CASSFNGANVLTF
V gene: TRBV27
clone size: few
J gene: TRBJ2-6

CDR3 protein: CASSLAGQRGTEAFF
V gene: TRBV5-1
clone size: few
J gene: TRBJ1-1

CDR3 protein: CASSVGQGSYTF
V gene: TRBV9
clone size: few
J gene: TRBJ1-2

CDR3 protein: CASSQASINEQFF
V gene: TRBV3-1
clone size: few
J gene: TRBJ2-1

CDR3 protein: CASSFGTSGSNEQFF
V gene: TRBV27
clone size: few
J gene: TRBJ2-1

CDR3 protein: CASSSGLAGGSYNEQFF
V gene: TRBV7-9
clone size: .
J gene: TRBJ2-1

CDR3 protein: CASSSGLAGAISYEQYF
V gene: TRBV13
clone size: few
J gene: TRBJ2-7

CDR3 protein: CASSAASTDTQYF
V gene: TRBV7-3
clone size: few
J gene: TRBJ2-3

CDR3 protein: CASTQNSGRGSYNEQFF
V gene: TRBV7-6
clone size: .
J gene: TRBJ2-1

CDR3 protein: CASTPAGSGTGELFF
V gene: TRBV6-1
clone size: few
J gene: TRBJ2-2

CDR3 protein: CASSLASTRTGELFF
V gene: TRBV5-5
clone size: few
J gene: TRBJ2-2

CDR3 protein: CASSQDQRGSEAFF
V gene: TRBV3-1
clone size: many
J gene: TRBJ1-1

CDR3 protein: CASSLGLGGSRYEQYF
V gene: TRBV12-3/TRBV12-4
clone size: many
J gene: TRBJ2-7

CDR3 protein: CSAGGLRRAQYF
V gene: TRBV20-1
clone size: many
J gene: TRBJ2-5

CDR3 protein: CASSYLGYTEAFF
V gene: TRBV6-2/TRBV6-3
clone size: many
J gene: TRBJ1-1

CDR3 protein: CASSFSTSGSRTGELFF
V gene: TRBV7-2
clone size: .
J gene: TRBJ2-2

CDR3 protein: CASSLLAGSQETQYF
V gene: TRBV7-2
clone size: few
J gene: TRBJ2-5

CDR3 protein: CASSFQRTGGAGANVLTF
V gene: TRBV27
clone size: many
J gene: TRBJ2-6

CDR3 protein: CASSSYYTDTQYF
V gene: TRBV9
clone size: .
J gene: TRBJ2-3

CDR3 protein: CASSPIRGTNTGELFF
V gene: TRBV11-3
clone size: .
J gene: TRBJ2-2

CDR3 protein: CASSSRTGMEQYF
V gene: TRBV7-6
clone size: few
J gene: TRBJ2-7

CDR3 protein: CASSLGQGSYEQYF
V gene: TRBV19
clone size: many
J gene: TRBJ2-7

CDR3 protein: CASSSLSGDTQYF
V gene: TRBV28
clone size: .
J gene: TRBJ2-3

CDR3 protein: CASSQSLGGSPLHF
V gene: TRBV28
clone size: many
J gene: TRBJ1-6

CDR3 protein: CSARPFPGLAAIQSTDTQYF
V gene: TRBV20-1
clone size: many
J gene: TRBJ2-3

CDR3 protein: CASSHSDGVREQYF
V gene: TRBV5-5
clone size: many
J gene: TRBJ2-7

CDR3 protein: CASSPAGVGPREQFF
V gene: TRBV7-6
clone size: few
J gene: TRBJ2-1

CDR3 protein: CASSLSIYEQYF
V gene: TRBV28
clone size: .
J gene: TRBJ2-7

CDR3 protein: CATSTTLGSEAFF
V gene: TRBV15
clone size: .
J gene: TRBJ1-1

CDR3 protein: CSVPSTQGAWNEQFF
V gene: TRBV29-1
clone size: few
J gene: TRBJ2-1

CDR3 protein: CASRGTGRGNTEAFF
V gene: TRBV12-3/TRBV12-4
clone size: .
J gene: TRBJ1-1

CDR3 protein: CASSLATSGVNEQFF
V gene: TRBV7-9
clone size: many
J gene: TRBJ2-1

CDR3 protein: CASRLARGPGYGNTIYF
V gene: TRBV12-2
clone size: .
J gene: TRBJ1-3

CDR3 protein: CSVRQGQNSYEQYF
V gene: TRBV29-1
clone size: few
J gene: TRBJ2-7

CDR3 protein: CASSPQGFNQPQHF
V gene: TRBV28
clone size: few
J gene: TRBJ1-5

CDR3 protein: CASSYPLQGHYEQYF
V gene: TRBV6-6
clone size: many
J gene: TRBJ2-7

CDR3 protein: CASSKNTEAFF
V gene: TRBV12-3/TRBV12-4
clone size: many
J gene: TRBJ1-1

CDR3 protein: CASTGSYEQYF
V gene: TRBV28
clone size: .
J gene: TRBJ2-7

CDR3 protein: CSARQTSVSYNEQFF
V gene: TRBV20-1
clone size: .
J gene: TRBJ2-1

CDR3 protein: CSVGGWREGLVRDTQYF
V gene: TRBV29-1
clone size: .
J gene: TRBJ2-3

CDR3 protein: CASSVGVGETQYF
V gene: TRBV9
clone size: .
J gene: TRBJ2-5

CDR3 protein: CASSFLAGTYNEQFF
V gene: TRBV7-9
clone size: few
J gene: TRBJ2-1

CDR3 protein: CASSERGSGQETQYF
V gene: TRBV10-2
clone size: few
J gene: TRBJ2-5

CDR3 protein: CASRGTSGNHEQFF
V gene: TRBV12-3/TRBV12-4
clone size: .
J gene: TRBJ2-1

CDR3 protein: CASSGTSGIRDTQYF
V gene: TRBV9
clone size: .
J gene: TRBJ2-3

CDR3 protein: CSAVGTVSTDTQYF
V gene: TRBV20-1
clone size: .
J gene: TRBJ2-3

CDR3 protein: CSARVLGSSYEQYF
V gene: TRBV20-1
clone size: many
J gene: TRBJ2-7

CDR3 protein: CSALGLQGELFF
V gene: TRBV20-1
clone size: .
J gene: TRBJ2-2

CDR3 protein: CASSLALYEQFF
V gene: TRBV28
clone size: .
J gene: TRBJ2-1

CDR3 protein: CASSLALGVNTEAFF
V gene: TRBV7-8
clone size: many
J gene: TRBJ1-1

CDR3 protein: CASSPAVTGARNSPLHF
V gene: TRBV7-2
clone size: many
J gene: TRBJ1-6